Listed here are 10 T cell receptor beta chains from one sample, sequenced in a study of T cell responses to AZD1222 COVID-19 vaccine. TCRdb's copy holds only in-frame clones and misses some; the assay was immunoSEQ multiplex PCR. The table records 100,000 to 150,000 clones, around 84% of them present only once. The specimen comprised peripheral blood, sampled on day 0 of AZD1222 vaccination. The origin of the receptors is an adult in good health.

The chain couples TRBV19 to TRBJ1-5; possible D gene TRBD1, 6 bases. Germline lookup yields CDR1 LNHDA and CDR2 SQIVND (reference sequence). Between the trimmed V and J ends, which lost 8 bases and 8 bases, there was a span of 19 bases. The CDR3 consists of 14 residues. The CDR3 DNA reads TGTGCCAGTGAGGACAGAGCGGGTTTTAAGCCCCAGCATTTT. Amino acids: CASEDRAGFKPQHF.

This sequence joins TRBV7-3 and TRBJ2-1; the D gene is possibly TRBD2 (6 bases). The CDR3 totals 16 residues. Trimming cost V 5 bases and J 8 bases, with 22 bases left between them. In germline, CDR1 is SGHTA, CDR2 FQGTGA. This CDR3 is CASSPSGLFWGDEQFF. The DNA of the CDR3 is TGTGCCAGCAGCCCCTCCGGACTCTTCTGGGGGGATGAGCAGTTCTTC.

The chain links TRBV6-5 to TRBJ1-6; D is unresolved. The CDR3 loop spans 12 amino acids. CDR1 and CDR2 from the germline V gene are MNHEY and SVGAGI. V shed 6 bases and J shed 7 bases, with 7 bases lying between them. This chain's CDR3 is CASRAGNSPLHF. CDR3 bases: TGTGCCAGCAGGGCGGGGAATTCACCCCTCCACTTT.

The chain uses TRBV7-6 and TRBJ2-6; TRBD2 matches 7 bases. Germline CDR1 is SGHVS and CDR2 is FNYEAQ. The ends lost 5 bases at V and 0 bases at J; junction bases unmatched: 7. The CDR3 has 17 residues. In DNA, the CDR3 is TGTGCCAGCAGCAGGAGGGGACTACTCTCTGGGGCCAACGTCCTGACTTTC. Protein sequence: CASSRRGLLSGANVLTF.

The chain couples TRBV11-2 to TRBJ1-5; D gene ambiguous. This CDR3 is built from 12 residues. V was pared by 5 bases and J by 3 bases, with 5 bases between. Germline CDR1 is SGHAT and CDR2 is FQNNGV. The CDR3: CASSSLNQPQHF. The CDR3 coding sequence is TGTGCCAGCAGCAGTCTCAATCAGCCCCAGCATTTT. Full variable domain (outside the CDR3, taken from reference TRBV11-2 and TRBJ1-5): EAGVAQSPRYKIIEKRQSVAFWCNPISGHATLYWYQQILGQGPKLLIQFQNNGVVDDSQLPKDRFSAERLKGVDSTLKIQPAKLEDSAVYLCASSSLNQPQHFGDGTRLSIL.

This chain joins TRBV7-9 and TRBJ2-7; possible D gene TRBD2, 5 bases. Trimming took off 2 bases at V and 3 bases at J, with 17 bases between the two ends. Germline V gene data show CDR1 as SEHNR and CDR2 as FQNEAQ (reference sequence). The CDR3 is 16 amino acids. CDR3 residues: CASSLSGGSKGYEQYF. The CDR3 nucleotides read TGTGCCAGCAGCTTAAGCGGTGGGTCCAAAGGCTACGAGCAGTACTTC.

There are a few counts of this clone. V gene TRBV13 combines with J gene TRBJ2-3; perhaps TRBD2 as D (6 bases). Per germline, CDR1 PRHDT and CDR2 FYEKMQ (reference sequence). The CDR3 length is 16 residues. Trimming removed 5 bases at V and 6 bases at J, with 21 bases between. The CDR3 sequence is CASSASGTQTLDTQYF. Here the CDR3 DNA reads TGTGCCAGCAGCGCCTCCGGGACTCAGACCTTGGATACGCAGTATTTT.

The V call is TRBV4-1, the J call TRBJ1-5; D unresolved. The CDR3 loop spans 14 amino acids. Germline V gene data show CDR1 as MGHRA and CDR2 as YSYEKL. V was shortened by 4 bases and J by 7 bases, with 14 bases between the two germline ends. The CDR3 nucleotides read TGCGCCAGCAGCCCCCGGTCCCCCATGCAGCCCCAGCATTTT. Translating it yields CASSPRSPMQPQHF.

V is TRBV6-5 and J is TRBJ1-1; 9 positions agree with TRBD1. V lost 6 bases, J lost 7 bases, and 9 bases stayed unmatched. CDR1 and CDR2 from the germline V gene are MNHEY and SVGAGI. The CDR3 is made up of 14 amino acids. DNA for the CDR3: TGTGCCAGCAGCCCCTCGACAGGGGGTTTTGAAGCTTTCTTT. Translated, it gives CASSPSTGGFEAFF.

V gene TRBV13 combines with J gene TRBJ1-1, with 11 bases lining up with TRBD1. After removal of 4 bases from V and 6 bases from J, the junction contained 1 base not matched to a gene. In germline, CDR1 is PRHDT, CDR2 FYEKMQ (reference sequence). This CDR3 has 13 residues. The CDR3 reads CASSWGQGAEAFF. The CDR3 DNA follows: TGTGCCAGCAGCTGGGGACAGGGGGCTGAAGCTTTCTTT.